This T cell receptor beta chain was obtained from a study of T cells in Graves' hyperthyroidism and ophthalmopathy. The sample holds many counts of this clonotype. Its antigen is undetermined. Germline lookup yields CDR1 ENHRY and CDR2 SYGVKD. This CDR3 contains 20 residues. V lost 6 bases to trimming and J lost 0 bases; unmatched junction nucleotides: 12. Points from the study as a whole: Most thyroid clonotypes with frequency above 0.001 were detected in blood.

What was amplified from RNA transcripts were TCR beta CDR3 regions. The TCR CDR3 was amplified in a first-round RT-PCR using the HTBI primer set. TCRdb itself ran the multiplex PCR reads through MiXCR, one entry per CDR3 protein. The sample lists more than 500,000 distinct CDR3 sequences, 14% occurring once. Stable Graves' hyperthyroidism denoted no ophthalmopathy progression over 18 months. 8.5 to 10 ml of fresh peripheral blood supplied the PBMCs. The sequence derives from a woman in her 40s with Graves' hyperthyroidism. The sample taken for sequencing was blood. The chain carries TRBV10-3 and TRBJ2-1, with 15 bases identical to TRBD2. The CDR3 is CAISPRTSGRAGSSYNEQFF. The CDR3 region has the DNA TGTGCCATCAGCCCCAGGACTAGCGGGAGGGCCGGGAGCTCCTACAATGAGCAGTTCTTC.